The entry below describes one T cell receptor beta chain. The antigen remains unidentified. The CDR3 runs to 13 residues. Trimming stripped 6 bases from V and 2 bases from J, with 10 bases between. Germline V gene lookup returns CDR1 ENHRY and CDR2 SYGVKD. This entry belongs to a study of T cell responses to AZD1222 COVID-19 vaccine. About the research overall: The study pooled second doses at about 4 or about 12 weeks. Study findings and constraints: Reports say nearly half of spike-specific TCRs go after unmutated variant regions. It should be noted that donors were predominantly white British and more often female, and clonal diversity was possibly underestimated. Spike-wide vaccine-associated CD4 TCRs dominated at 160-218 and 743-854.

The method was immunoSEQ multiplex PCR; TCRdb's version includes in-frame clones alone and lacks a portion of them. Of about 260,000 clones in the sample, about 92% were seen once. The clonotype comes from an adult in good health. This sample comprised peripheral blood, obtained on day 0 of AZD1222 vaccination. V is TRBV10-3 and J is TRBJ1-1; D unresolved. The CDR3 DNA sequence: TGTGCCATCAGCTCCCGTCCTAACACTGAAGCTTTCTTT. Translation: CAISSRPNTEAFF.